These 13 T cell receptor beta chains were sequenced from one sample in a study of cytomegalovirus exposure and HLA in healthy donors. The PCR used 60 Vbeta and 13 Jbeta primers. Some clones are missing from TCRdb's copy, which holds only in-frame ones; the method was immunoSEQ multiplex PCR. Altogether approximately 130,000 clones are present, about two thirds being singletons, with the ten largest covering more than 2.5%. Sequencing used PBMCs. The origin of the receptors is a woman aged 55-69 years in good health and CMV-seropositive.

The V call is TRBV19, the J call TRBJ2-4; TRBD2 is a possible D gene (6 bases). Germline V lookup: CDR1 LNHDA, CDR2 SQIVND (reference sequence). Trimming cost V 5 bases and J 6 bases, with 20 bases left between them. The CDR3 runs to 16 residues. DNA of the CDR3: TGTGCCAGTAGTCCCGGGTCAGCGGGTCCGGGAAACATTCAGTACTTC. Protein sequence: CASSPGSAGPGNIQYF.

The genes are TRBV10-2 and TRBJ2-2; D perhaps matches TRBD2 (5 bases). The CDR3 is 15 residues long. Germline V gene data show CDR1 as WSHSY and CDR2 as SAAADI. The V and J ends lost 3 bases and 0 bases respectively, with 8 bases between them. Here the CDR3 reads CASSDDYPNTGELFF. Here the CDR3 DNA reads TGCGCCAGCAGTGACGACTACCCGAACACCGGGGAGCTGTTTTTT.

V usage is TRBV5-8 and J usage is TRBJ1-2, with TRBD1 matching 9 bases. CDR3 size: 15 residues. Germline lookup yields CDR1 SGHTS and CDR2 YDEGEE. After removal of 4 bases from V and 4 bases from J, the junction contained 8 bases not matched to a gene. In nucleotides, the CDR3 is TGTGCCAGCAGCCAAACCGGGACAGGGTCCTATGGCTACACCTTC. This codes for CASSQTGTGSYGYTF.

The rearrangement links TRBV19 to TRBJ1-5; TRBD1 might be the D (6 bases). CDR1 is LNHDA and CDR2 is SQIVND in the germline V gene (reference sequence). The CDR3 totals 13 residues. CDR3 in DNA: TGTGTCTCGGGGGGGCTAGGCAATCAGCCCCAGCATTTT. It encodes CVSGGLGNQPQHF.

This clone appeared a few times. The V gene is TRBV5-1, the J gene TRBJ1-2; 11 bases align to TRBD1. Germline CDR1 reads SGHRS; CDR2 reads YFSETQ. V was pared by 0 bases and J by 4 bases, with 8 bases of the junction left unmatched. The CDR3 spans 17 residues. The CDR3 protein is CASSLAGGDRGIYGYTF. CDR3 nucleotide sequence: TGCGCCAGCAGCTTGGCCGGAGGGGACAGGGGGATCTATGGCTACACCTTC.

Only one count was recorded for this clone. The chain combines TRBV9 with TRBJ1-1; weak D call: TRBD1 (6 bases). Per the germline V gene, CDR1 is SGDLS and CDR2 is YYNGEE. With 3 bases removed from V and 0 bases from J, the gap between germline ends came to 12 bases. The CDR3 runs 15 residues. For the CDR3, the DNA is TGTGCCAGCAGCGAGTCGGACAGAGTGAACACTGAAGCTTTCTTT. Its translation: CASSESDRVNTEAFF. The variable domain in full, with the rest retrieved from reference TRBV9 and TRBJ1-1, is DSGVTQTPKHLITATGQRVTLRCSPRSGDLSVYWYQQSLDQGLQFLIQYYNGEERAKGNILERFSAQQFPDLHSELNLSSLELGDSALYFCASSESDRVNTEAFFGQGTRLTVV.

In this sample, this clone turned up a few times. V gene TRBV10-2 combines with J gene TRBJ2-2; D gene uncertain. V lost 7 bases and J lost 7, with 4 bases in between. Germline CDR1 WSHSY, CDR2 SAAADI. The CDR3 spans 10 residues. The CDR3, as DNA: TGCGCCAGCACGGGCGGGGAGCTGTTTTTT. It encodes CASTGGELFF.

The table lists this clone with a few counts. CDR3 loop: CASRGGGADIQYF. CDR3 bases: TGTGCCAGCAGAGGAGGGGGGGCGGACATTCAGTACTTC. This rearrangement joins TRBV7-2 to TRBJ2-4, with a weak D call TRBD2 (7 bases). Trimming pared 6 bases from V and 8 bases from J, leaving 14 bases between. This CDR3 is built from 13 residues. CDR1 and CDR2 from the germline V gene are SGHTA and FQGNSA. Full variable domain (missing parts from reference TRBV7-2 and TRBJ2-4): GAGVSQSPSNKVTEKGKDVELRCDPISGHTALYWYRQSLGQGLEFLIYFQGNSAPDKSGLPSDRFSAERTGGSVSTLTIQRTQQEDSAVYLCASRGGGADIQYFGAGTRLSVL.

The J gene is TRBJ1-1, the V gene TRBV10-2; no clear D gene. Between the trimmed V and J ends, which lost 8 bases and 5 bases, there was a span of 18 bases. The CDR3 spans 14 residues. Germline CDR1 is WSHSY and CDR2 is SAAADI. CDR3 DNA: TGCGCCAGCCGCGGACTTTTACAAGGGACTGAAGCTTTCTTT. It encodes CASRGLLQGTEAFF.

This chain uses TRBV7-9 with TRBJ1-2; TRBD1 matches at 9 bases. The CDR3 is 16 amino acids. V lost 5 bases, J lost 6 bases, and 13 bases stayed unmatched. CDR1 and CDR2 (germline): SEHNR, FQNEAQ (reference sequence). Written as DNA, the CDR3 is TGTGCCAGCAGCACGCCGGGACAGGGAATTCTAGATGGCTACACCTTC. Protein: CASSTPGQGILDGYTF.

The V call is TRBV10-2, the J call TRBJ1-1; D not resolved. V gave up 5 bases and J gave up 5 bases, with 6 bases separating them. Germline values: CDR1 WSHSY, CDR2 SAAADI. The length of the CDR3 is 11 residues. CDR3 loop: CASSSVTEAFF. The CDR3 coding sequence is TGCGCCAGCAGTTCCGTAACTGAAGCTTTCTTT.

A word on this clone: Mismatch with germline at one junction end may stem from a read error. The chain combines TRBV4-2 with TRBJ2-2; D is undetermined. This CDR3 is 15 amino acids long. CDR1 is LGHNA, CDR2 YNFKEQ, per germline. The CDR3 sequence: CAGSQDRLSSGELFF. DNA of the CDR3: TGTGCCGGCAGCCAAGATAGACTGTCCAGCGGGGAGCTGTTTTTT.

V is TRBV4-2 and J is TRBJ1-6, with D hard to call. This CDR3 has 15 amino acids. The V gene lost 4 bases and the J gene lost 10 bases, with 17 bases spanning the gap. CDR1 is LGHNA and CDR2 is YNFKEQ in the germline V gene. CDR3 protein: CASSPLGGGGSPLHF. DNA for the CDR3: TGTGCCAGCAGCCCCCTTGGAGGAGGAGGGTCACCCCTCCACTTT.